This entry describes one T cell receptor (beta chain). This clonotype occurred many times. Its cognate antigen has yet to be identified. No base-level quality is on record; no much larger clone is a single base apart. Receptors were amplified or captured by PCR. Sequencer: Illumina HiSeq 2500. TCR libraries were prepared with molecular barcoding, using unique molecular identifiers to normalize TCRbeta repertoire quantification. The raw public data were reprocessed by TCRdb itself: fastp quality trimming at Q25, MiXCR clonotype calling, in-frame beta chains only. Entries that share a CDR3 protein sequence are merged under the most common genes and DNA. This sample gives about 300,000 distinct CDR3 sequences in total; around 9.1% of them show up just once. The ten largest clones capture 7% to 9.5% of the sample. The entry originates in a study of T-cell reconstitution after alpha-beta-depleted transplantation in children (dated by TCRdb to the mid-2010s). At the level of the whole study: T-cell immune reconstitution after TCRalphabeta/CD19-depleted allogeneic hematopoietic cell transplantation in children was quantitatively tracked in the study by means of TCR repertoire profiling.

Paper-wide results and their limitations: In some patients, the high TCRbeta diversity seen at day 60 was put down to recipient T cells and intrathymic progenitors that had survived conditioning. The frequencies of hyperexpanded clones fell over the following months, and after one year, T-cell counts and TCRbeta diversity were mostly attributed to newly produced T cells. The apparently early recovery of alphabetaT-cell counts about two months after transplant reportedly depended on only several hundred rapidly expanded clones that came from non-depleted graft cells.

The intended sense of this specimen's treatment or condition label: allogeneic hematopoietic cell transplantation with graft depleted of TCRalphabeta T cells and CD19 B cells. TCRalphabeta/CD19-depleted allogeneic hematopoietic cell grafts were given to the transplant recipients, all of whom were children. Sequencing was performed on PBMCs, taken before TCRalphabeta/CD19-depleted stem cell transplant. This TCR was sampled from a boy in the first two years of life with acute myeloid leukemia, due to receive a stem cell transplant.

The sequenced DNA is TGTGCCAGCAGTGGGAGTCCCTACAATGAGCAGTTCTTC. Its coded protein is CASSGSPYNEQFF. The chain links TRBV28 with TRBJ2-1, and possibly TRBD2, on 5 matching bases. The cysteine opens and the phenylalanine closes a CDR3 of 13 amino acids. The kept DNA is CDR3 alone, 39 bases in frame from the first base. The CDR1 and CDR2 encoded by the germline V gene are MDHEN and SYDVKM. Trimming at the junction amounts to 5 bases on V and 2 bases on J, and the germline ends lie 7 bases apart.